This TCR beta chain is drawn from a study of tumor and adjacent non-tumor tissue in lung cancer. About the research overall: The cohort had 12 to 13 adenocarcinoma, a couple of squamous cell and 1 small cell patients. General observations from the study: Normal lung showed higher cumulative top 100 clone frequency than tumor.

The CDR3 is 17 amino acids. CDR1 and CDR2 (germline): MGHRA, YSYEKL. TCRbeta libraries were built with three rounds of nested PCR, modified from ARM-PCR. One entry per CDR3 protein results from TCRdb running MiXCR on the multiplex PCR reads. Of approximately 120,000 distinct CDR3 sequences listed, approximately 66% are singletons. This sample's RNA came from whole unsorted tissue. Regarding this clonotype: Antigen: not known. A much more abundant neighbour one base away suggests this may be a read error.

The sample taken for sequencing was lung tumor tissue. This TCR was recovered from a young man with non-small cell lung cancer. V gene TRBV4-1 combines with J gene TRBJ1-6; D is ambiguous. The CDR3 DNA is TGCGCCAGCAGCCAGGGTCCTCCATGGTCCTATAATTCACTCCTCCACTTT. It translates to CASSQGPPWSYNSLLHF.